This T cell receptor (beta chain) is from a study of T cell clonotyping in hematopoietic cell transplantation. Overall study findings and caveats: Cells were unsorted, so CD4 and CD8 contributions were not separated. Pathologically expanded recipient clonotypes increased progressively from day 30 to day 180 as diversity fell. Broader posttransplant TCR repertoire diversity was predicted by graft donor and pretransplant recipient Inverse Simpson Index values.

Points on this clone: Antigen: not known.

After removal of 1 base from V and 1 base from J, the junction contained 5 bases not matched to a gene. Germline values: CDR1 MNHEY, CDR2 SMNVEV (reference sequence). The CDR3 extends over 17 amino acids. The data were produced by immunoSEQ multiplex PCR, yet TCRdb's version contains in-frame clones alone and is incomplete. The sample lists approximately 8,400 clones, roughly nine tenths occurring once. This sequence joins TRBV27 and TRBJ2-3; 10 nucleotides align to TRBD2. The origin of this receptor is a male patient in his sixties or seventies who had an allogeneic stem cell transplant from a related donor, so the T cells may come from the graft donor. Some clones in this sample may be carry-over from other donors' samples. This material consisted of peripheral blood mononuclear cells, taken at the time of graft-versus-host disease after allogeneic stem cell transplant. CDR3 amino acids: CASSLLSGGVGTDTQYF. The CDR3 nucleotides are TGTGCCAGCAGTTTATTGAGCGGGGGGGTGGGCACAGATACGCAGTATTTT.